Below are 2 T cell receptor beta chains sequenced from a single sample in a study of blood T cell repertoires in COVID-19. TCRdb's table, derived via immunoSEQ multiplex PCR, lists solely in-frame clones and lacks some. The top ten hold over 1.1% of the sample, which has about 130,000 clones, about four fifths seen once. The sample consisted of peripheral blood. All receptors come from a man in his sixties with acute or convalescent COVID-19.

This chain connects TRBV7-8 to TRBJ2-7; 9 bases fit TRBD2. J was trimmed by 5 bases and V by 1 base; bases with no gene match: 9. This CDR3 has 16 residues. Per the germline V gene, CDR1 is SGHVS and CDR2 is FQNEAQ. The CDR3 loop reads CASSLGMGLAGNEQYF. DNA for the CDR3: TGTGCCAGCAGCTTAGGGATGGGGCTAGCGGGAAACGAGCAGTACTTC.

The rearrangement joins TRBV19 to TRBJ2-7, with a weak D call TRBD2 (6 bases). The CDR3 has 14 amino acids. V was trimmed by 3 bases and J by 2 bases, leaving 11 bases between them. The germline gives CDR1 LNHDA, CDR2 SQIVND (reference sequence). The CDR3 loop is CASSMGGRAYEQYF. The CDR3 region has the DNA TGTGCCAGTAGTATGGGAGGACGAGCCTACGAGCAGTACTTC.